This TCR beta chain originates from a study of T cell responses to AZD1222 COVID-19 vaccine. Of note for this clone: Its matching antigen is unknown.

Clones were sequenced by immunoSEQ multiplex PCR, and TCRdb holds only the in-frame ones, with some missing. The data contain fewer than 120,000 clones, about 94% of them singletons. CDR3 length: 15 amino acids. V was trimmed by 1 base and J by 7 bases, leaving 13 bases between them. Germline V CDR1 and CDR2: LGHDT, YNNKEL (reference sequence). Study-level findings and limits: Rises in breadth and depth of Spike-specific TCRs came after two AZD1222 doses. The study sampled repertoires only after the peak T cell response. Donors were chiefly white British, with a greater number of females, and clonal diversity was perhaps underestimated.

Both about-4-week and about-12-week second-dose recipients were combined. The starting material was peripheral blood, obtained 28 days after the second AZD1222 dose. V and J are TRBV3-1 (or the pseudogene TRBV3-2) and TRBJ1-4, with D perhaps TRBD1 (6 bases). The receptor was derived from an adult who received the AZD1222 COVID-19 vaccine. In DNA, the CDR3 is TGTGCCAGCAGCCAAGCGACAGGCGGATCTGAAAAACTGTTTTTT. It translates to CASSQATGGSEKLFF.